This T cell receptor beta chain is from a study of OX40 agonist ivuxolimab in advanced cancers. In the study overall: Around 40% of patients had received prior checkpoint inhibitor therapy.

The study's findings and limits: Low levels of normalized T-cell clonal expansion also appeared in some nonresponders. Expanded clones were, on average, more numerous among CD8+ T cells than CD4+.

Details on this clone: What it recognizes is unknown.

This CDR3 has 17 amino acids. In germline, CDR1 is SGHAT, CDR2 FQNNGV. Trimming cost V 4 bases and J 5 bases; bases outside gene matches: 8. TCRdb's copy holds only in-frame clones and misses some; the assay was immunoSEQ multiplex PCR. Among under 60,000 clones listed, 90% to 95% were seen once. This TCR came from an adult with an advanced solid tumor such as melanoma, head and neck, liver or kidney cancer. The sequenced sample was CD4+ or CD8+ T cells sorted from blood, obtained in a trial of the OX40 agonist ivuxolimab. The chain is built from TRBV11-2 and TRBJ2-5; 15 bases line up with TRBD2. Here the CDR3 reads CASSWGLAGGVEETQYF. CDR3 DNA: TGTGCCAGCAGCTGGGGACTAGCGGGAGGAGTGGAGGAGACCCAGTACTTC.